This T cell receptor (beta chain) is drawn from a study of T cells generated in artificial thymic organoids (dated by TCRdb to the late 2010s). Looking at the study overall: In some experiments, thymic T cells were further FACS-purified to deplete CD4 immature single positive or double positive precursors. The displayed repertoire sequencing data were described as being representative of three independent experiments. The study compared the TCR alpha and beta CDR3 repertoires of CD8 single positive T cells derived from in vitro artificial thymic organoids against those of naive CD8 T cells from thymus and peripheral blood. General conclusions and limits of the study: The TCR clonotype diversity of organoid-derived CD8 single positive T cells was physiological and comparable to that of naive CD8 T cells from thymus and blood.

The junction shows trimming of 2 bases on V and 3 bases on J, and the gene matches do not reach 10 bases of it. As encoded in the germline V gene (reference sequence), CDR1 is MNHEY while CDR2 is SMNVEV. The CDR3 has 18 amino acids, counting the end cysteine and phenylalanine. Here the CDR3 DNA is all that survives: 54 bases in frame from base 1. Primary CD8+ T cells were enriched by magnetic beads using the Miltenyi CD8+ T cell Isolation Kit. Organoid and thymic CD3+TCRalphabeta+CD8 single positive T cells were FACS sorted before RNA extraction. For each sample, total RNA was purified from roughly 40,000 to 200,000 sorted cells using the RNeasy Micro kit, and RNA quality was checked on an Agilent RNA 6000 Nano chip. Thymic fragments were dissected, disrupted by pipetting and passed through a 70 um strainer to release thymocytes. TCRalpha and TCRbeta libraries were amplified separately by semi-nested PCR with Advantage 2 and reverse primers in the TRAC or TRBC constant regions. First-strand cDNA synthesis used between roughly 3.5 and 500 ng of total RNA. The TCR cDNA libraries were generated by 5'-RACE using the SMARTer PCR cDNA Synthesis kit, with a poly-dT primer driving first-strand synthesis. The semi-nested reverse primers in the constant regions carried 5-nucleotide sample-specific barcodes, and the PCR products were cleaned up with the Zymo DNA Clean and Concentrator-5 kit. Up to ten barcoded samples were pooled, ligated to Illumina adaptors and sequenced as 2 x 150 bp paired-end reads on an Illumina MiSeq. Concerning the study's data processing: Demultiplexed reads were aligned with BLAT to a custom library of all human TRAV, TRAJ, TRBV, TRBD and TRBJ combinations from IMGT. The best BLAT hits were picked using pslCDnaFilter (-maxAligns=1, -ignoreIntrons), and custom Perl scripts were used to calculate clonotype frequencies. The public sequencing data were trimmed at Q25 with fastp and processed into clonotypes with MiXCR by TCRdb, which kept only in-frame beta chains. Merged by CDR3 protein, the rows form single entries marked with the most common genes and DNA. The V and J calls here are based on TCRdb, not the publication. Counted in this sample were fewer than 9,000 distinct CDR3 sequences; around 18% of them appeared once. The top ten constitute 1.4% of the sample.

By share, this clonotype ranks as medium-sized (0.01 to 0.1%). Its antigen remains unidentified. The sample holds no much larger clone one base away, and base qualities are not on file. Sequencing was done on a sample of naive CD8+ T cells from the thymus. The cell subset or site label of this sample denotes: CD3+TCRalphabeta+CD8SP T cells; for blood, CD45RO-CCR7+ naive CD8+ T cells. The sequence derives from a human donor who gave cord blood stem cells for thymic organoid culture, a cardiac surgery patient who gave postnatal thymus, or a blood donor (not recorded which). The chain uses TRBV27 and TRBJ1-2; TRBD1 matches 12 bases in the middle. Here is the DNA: TGTGCCAGCAGTTTAAAGGGACAGGGGGCAATTTACGACTATGGCTACACCTTC. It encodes CASSLKGQGAIYDYGYTF.